The rows below give T cell receptor beta chains drawn from one sample of a study of CD8 T cells in Susac syndrome. TCRdb analysed the immunoSEQ multiplex PCR reads with MiXCR anew, one entry per CDR3 protein. The sample lists around 100,000 distinct CDR3 sequences, roughly 96% occurring once. Sequenced input: CD8+ T cells from PBMCs. Receptors were obtained from a human donor with Susac syndrome. Both conserved end residues are part of each CDR3. D genes are given only for firm matches. Size values are once, few and many counts, or a class for expanded clones, and some rows have none.

d_gene: -
abundance: -
v_gene: TRBV3-1
CDR3aa: CASSQDQAGTYEQYF

d_gene: -
abundance: -
v_gene: TRBV11-2
CDR3aa: CASSPTPGPQNTGELFF

d_gene: TRBD2
abundance: -
v_gene: TRBV15
CDR3aa: CATSYPGTNNNEQFF

d_gene: -
abundance: once
v_gene: TRBV19
CDR3aa: CASSIKYGMSSYEQYF

d_gene: -
abundance: -
v_gene: TRBV20-1
CDR3aa: CSATQIAYYGYTF

d_gene: -
abundance: once
v_gene: TRBV29-1
CDR3aa: CSVDRANYNEQFF

d_gene: -
abundance: -
v_gene: TRBV4-1
CDR3aa: CASSQVVGYEQYF

d_gene: TRBD1
abundance: -
v_gene: TRBV9
CDR3aa: CASSEGGQFNQPQHF

d_gene: -
abundance: -
v_gene: TRBV27
CDR3aa: CASKRGGYTEAFF

d_gene: -
abundance: -
v_gene: TRBV6-5
CDR3aa: CASSQRAFTAEAFF

d_gene: -
abundance: -
v_gene: TRBV5-6
CDR3aa: CASSQAPYEQYF

d_gene: -
abundance: -
v_gene: TRBV20-1
CDR3aa: CSSGKLSPLHF

d_gene: -
abundance: once
v_gene: TRBV3-1
CDR3aa: CASSQDTGSTDTQYF

d_gene: -
abundance: -
v_gene: TRBV18
CDR3aa: CASSPSLDRSSGNTIYF

d_gene: -
abundance: -
v_gene: TRBV20-1
CDR3aa: CSARGGDEGQPQHF

d_gene: -
abundance: -
v_gene: TRBV4-1
CDR3aa: CASSHRQQAETGELFF

d_gene: -
abundance: -
v_gene: TRBV4-1
CDR3aa: CASSQDPYGGGANEKLFF

d_gene: -
abundance: -
v_gene: TRBV21-1
CDR3aa: CASSKVWDEQFF

d_gene: TRBD2
abundance: -
v_gene: TRBV10-3
CDR3aa: CAISEGLAGEADEQFF

d_gene: -
abundance: -
v_gene: TRBV3-1
CDR3aa: CASSQVPGTGELFF

d_gene: -
abundance: -
v_gene: TRBV27
CDR3aa: CASSFGTTGSPLHF

d_gene: TRBD2
abundance: -
v_gene: TRBV29-1
CDR3aa: CSVGTSGDRYEQYF

d_gene: TRBD1
abundance: -
v_gene: TRBV19
CDR3aa: CASKGQLNTEAFF

d_gene: -
abundance: -
v_gene: TRBV10-1
CDR3aa: CASSETAGANVLTF

d_gene: TRBD2
abundance: -
v_gene: TRBV20-1
CDR3aa: CSAGAGTSGFYEQYF

d_gene: -
abundance: -
v_gene: TRBV28
CDR3aa: CASSPFLELVWNEQFF

d_gene: -
abundance: -
v_gene: TRBV24-1
CDR3aa: CATSDLYTGELFF

d_gene: -
abundance: -
v_gene: TRBV4-1
CDR3aa: CASSQQGQAYEQYF

d_gene: -
abundance: -
v_gene: TRBV24-1
CDR3aa: CATSDFYTEVGGYTF

d_gene: -
abundance: -
v_gene: TRBV3-1
CDR3aa: CASSQGGRGQETQYF

d_gene: TRBD2
abundance: -
v_gene: TRBV5-1
CDR3aa: CASSLELAGGSDTQYF

d_gene: TRBD1
abundance: once
v_gene: TRBV15
CDR3aa: CATSSLQGETQETQYF

d_gene: -
abundance: -
v_gene: TRBV9
CDR3aa: CASSANRQEQFF

d_gene: -
abundance: -
v_gene: TRBV7-9
CDR3aa: CASSQSGVFNSPLHF

d_gene: -
abundance: once
v_gene: TRBV15
CDR3aa: CATSRERLRGEQYF

d_gene: -
abundance: -
v_gene: TRBV20-1
CDR3aa: CSALSSSYEQYF

d_gene: -
abundance: -
v_gene: TRBV29-1
CDR3aa: CSVGSLHTDTQYF